Below, 9 T cell receptor beta chains from the same sample are listed, as sequenced in a study of post-analysis software for immune sequencing data. These receptors lack a known antigen. Study results and caveats: Roughly 5 TRBV segments, TRBV5-6, TRBV5-1 and TRBV20-1 among them, were found more frequent in patients than controls.

Unique molecular identifiers were carried by the TCR beta cDNA libraries. TCRdb analysed the PCR reads with MiXCR anew, one entry per CDR3 protein. The sample has under 900,000 distinct CDR3 sequences; about 57% are singletons. The sequenced material came from blood. These TCRs come from a girl aged 10-17 years with multiple sclerosis.

In regard to this clonotype: Compared with germline, one end of the junction differs, possibly owing to a read error. CDR3 DNA sequence: TGTGCTAGCAGCATTAGCGGGGAGGATACGCAGTATTTT. It encodes CASSISGEDTQYF. The V call is TRBV7-7, the J call TRBJ2-3, with 8 bases matching TRBD2. The CDR3 is made up of 13 amino acids. Germline assignment: CDR1 SSHAT and CDR2 FNYEAQ (reference sequence).

This clonotype has just a few counts. The chain carries TRBV29-1 and TRBJ2-1; perhaps D is TRBD1 or TRBD2 (5 bases each). The CDR3 contains 15 residues. Germline CDR1 is SQVTM and CDR2 is ANQGSEA. The V end lost 5 bases, the J end lost 2 bases, and 16 bases lay between the germline ends. The CDR3 is CSVRSGAGAYNEQFF. In DNA, the CDR3 is TGCAGCGTTCGAAGTGGGGCCGGGGCCTACAATGAGCAGTTCTTC.

The chain employs TRBV10-3 and TRBJ2-1, with a weak D call TRBD1 (5 bases). Germline CDR1 reads ENHRY; CDR2 reads SYGVKD. The CDR3 loop spans 16 amino acids. The V end was cut by 7 bases, the J end by 2 bases, with 18 bases between. Here the CDR3 reads CAIMGRVGATYNEQFF. CDR3 sequence (DNA): TGTGCCATCATGGGGCGCGTTGGGGCAACCTACAATGAGCAGTTCTTC.

This clonotype was counted a few times. DNA for the CDR3: TGTGCCAGCAGCTTGGAGAAGGGCAGGGGAGAGACCCAGTACTTC. Translating gives CASSLEKGRGETQYF. The rearrangement joins TRBV7-3 to TRBJ2-5, with D perhaps matching TRBD1 (6 bases). In germline, CDR1 is SGHTA, CDR2 FQGTGA. The CDR3 sequence is 15 residues long. The V and J ends lost 3 bases and 4 bases respectively, with 15 bases between them.

The V call is TRBV11-2, the J call TRBJ1-6; D unclear. The CDR3 length is 15 residues. The V gene's germline CDR1 is SGHAT and CDR2 FQNNGV. Trimming took 5 bases from V and 7 from J, leaving 15 bases between them. DNA for the CDR3: TGTGCCAGCAGCGCCCCCCCGGCAGCAAATTCACCCCTCCACTTT. Amino acid sequence: CASSAPPAANSPLHF.

The chain uses TRBV20-1 and TRBJ1-2; D gene unclear. This CDR3 comprises 10 residues. Germline V gene sequence: CDR1 DFQATT, CDR2 SNEGSKA (reference sequence). Trimming cost V 5 bases and J 4 bases, with 5 bases left between them. CDR3 bases: TGCAGTGCTCCAACCTATGGCTACACCTTC. Translated: CSAPTYGYTF.

The chain carries TRBV29-1 and TRBJ2-5; D is ambiguous. V lost 6 bases, J lost 11 bases, and 19 bases lay in between. The CDR3 totals 12 residues. CDR1 is SQVTM, CDR2 ANQGSEA, per germline. In DNA, the CDR3 is TGCAGCGTCGAGGCCAGTAACAATGAGCAGTACTTC. Translation: CSVEASNNEQYF.

J is TRBJ2-3 and V is TRBV3-1, with D possibly being TRBD2 (7 bases). Trimming removed 4 bases at V and 5 bases at J, with 16 bases between. Germline CDR1 is LGHDT and CDR2 is YNNKEL (reference sequence). The CDR3 has 15 residues. For the CDR3, the DNA is TGTGCCAGCAGCCCCTGGGGGGGCGGCGGAGATACGCAGTATTTT. This encodes CASSPWGGGGDTQYF.

This clonotype turned up a few times. Germline is not matched at one junction end, which may reflect a read error. V and J are TRBV5-1 and TRBJ2-5; D perhaps matches TRBD1 (6 bases). The CDR3 loop spans 13 amino acids. Germline loops: CDR1 SGHRS, CDR2 YFSETQ. The CDR3 protein is CASSYRVGETQYF. Here the CDR3 DNA reads TGTGCCAGCAGCTACAGGGTGGGAGAGACCCAGTACTTC.